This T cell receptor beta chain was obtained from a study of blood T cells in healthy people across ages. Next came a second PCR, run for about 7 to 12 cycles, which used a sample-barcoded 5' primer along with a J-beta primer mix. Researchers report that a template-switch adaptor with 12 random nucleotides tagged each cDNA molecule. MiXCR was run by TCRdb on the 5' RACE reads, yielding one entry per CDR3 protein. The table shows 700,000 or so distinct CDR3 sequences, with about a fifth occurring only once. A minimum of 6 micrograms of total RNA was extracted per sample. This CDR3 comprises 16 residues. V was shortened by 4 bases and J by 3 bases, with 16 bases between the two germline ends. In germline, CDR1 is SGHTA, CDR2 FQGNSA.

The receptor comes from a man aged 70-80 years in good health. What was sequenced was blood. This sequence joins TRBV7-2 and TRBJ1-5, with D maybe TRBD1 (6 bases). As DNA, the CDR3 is TGTGCCAGCAGCTCCCAGGGGCAAATCCTCAATCAGCCCCAGCATTTT. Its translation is CASSSQGQILNQPQHF.